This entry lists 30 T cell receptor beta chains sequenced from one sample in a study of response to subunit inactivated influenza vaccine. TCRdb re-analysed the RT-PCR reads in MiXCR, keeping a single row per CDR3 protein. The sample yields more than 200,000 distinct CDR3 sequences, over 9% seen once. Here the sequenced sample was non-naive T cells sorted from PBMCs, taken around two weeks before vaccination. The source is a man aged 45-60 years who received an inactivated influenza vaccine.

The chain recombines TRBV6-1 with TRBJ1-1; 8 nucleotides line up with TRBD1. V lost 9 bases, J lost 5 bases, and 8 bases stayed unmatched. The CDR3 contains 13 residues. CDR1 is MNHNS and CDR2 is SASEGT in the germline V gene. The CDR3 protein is CASHGTGRTEAFF. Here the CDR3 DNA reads TGTGCCAGTCACGGGACAGGTCGGACTGAAGCTTTCTTT.

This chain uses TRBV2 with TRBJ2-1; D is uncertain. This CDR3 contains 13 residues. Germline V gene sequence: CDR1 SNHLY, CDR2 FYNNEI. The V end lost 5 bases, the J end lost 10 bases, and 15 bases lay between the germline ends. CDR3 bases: TGTGCCAGCAGTTACAATGAGAGGCGAGAGCAGTTCTTC. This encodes CASSYNERREQFF.

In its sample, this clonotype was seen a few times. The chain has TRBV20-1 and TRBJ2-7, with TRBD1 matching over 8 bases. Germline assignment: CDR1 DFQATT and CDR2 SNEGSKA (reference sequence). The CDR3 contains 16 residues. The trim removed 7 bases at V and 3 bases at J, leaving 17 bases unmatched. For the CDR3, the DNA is TGCAGTGTGGGGGCGAGTGTCTTGGACAGGGTCTACGAGCAGTACTTC. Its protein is CSVGASVLDRVYEQYF.

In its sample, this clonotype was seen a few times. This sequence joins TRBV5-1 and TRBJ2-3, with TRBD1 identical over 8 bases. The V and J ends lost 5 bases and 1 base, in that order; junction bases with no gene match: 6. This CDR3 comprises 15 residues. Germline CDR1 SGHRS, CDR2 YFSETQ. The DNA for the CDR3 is TGCGCCAGCAGGCAGACAGGGGAGGGCACAGATACGCAGTATTTT. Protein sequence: CASRQTGEGTDTQYF. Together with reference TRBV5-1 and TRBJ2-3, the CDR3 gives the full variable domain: KAGVTQTPRYLIKTRGQQVTLSCSPISGHRSVSWYQQTPGQGLQFLFEYFSETQRNKGNFPGRFSGRQFSNSRSEMNVSTLELGDSALYLCASRQTGEGTDTQYFGPGTRLTVL.

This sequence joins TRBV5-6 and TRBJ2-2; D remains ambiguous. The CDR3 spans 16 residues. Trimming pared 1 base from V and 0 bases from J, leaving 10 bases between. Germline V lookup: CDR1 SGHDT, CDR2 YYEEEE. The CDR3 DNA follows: TGTGCCAGCAGCTTGTTGTTGGCATCGAACACCGGGGAGCTGTTTTTT. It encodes CASSLLLASNTGELFF.

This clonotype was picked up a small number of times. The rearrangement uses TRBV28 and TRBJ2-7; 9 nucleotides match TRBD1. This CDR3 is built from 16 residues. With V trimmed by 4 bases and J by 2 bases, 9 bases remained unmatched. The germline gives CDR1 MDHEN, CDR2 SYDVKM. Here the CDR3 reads CASSSSGTGKTYEQYF. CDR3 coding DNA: TGTGCCAGCAGTTCCTCCGGGACAGGGAAAACCTACGAGCAGTACTTC. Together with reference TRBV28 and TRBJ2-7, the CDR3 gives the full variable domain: DVKVTQSSRYLVKRTGEKVFLECVQDMDHENMFWYRQDPGLGLRLIYFSYDVKMKEKGDIPEGYSVSREKKERFSLILESASTNQTSMYLCASSSSGTGKTYEQYFGPGTRLTVT.

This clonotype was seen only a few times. DNA of the CDR3: TGCGCCAGCAGCAAGTTTATGGGGAGCTCAGAGACCCAGTACTTC. The encoded protein is CASSKFMGSSETQYF. This sequence joins TRBV4-3 and TRBJ2-5; tentatively, D is TRBD2 (5 bases). The length of the CDR3 is 15 residues. Trimming took 5 bases from V and 4 from J, leaving 17 bases between them. CDR1 is LGHNA and CDR2 is YSLEER in the germline V gene.

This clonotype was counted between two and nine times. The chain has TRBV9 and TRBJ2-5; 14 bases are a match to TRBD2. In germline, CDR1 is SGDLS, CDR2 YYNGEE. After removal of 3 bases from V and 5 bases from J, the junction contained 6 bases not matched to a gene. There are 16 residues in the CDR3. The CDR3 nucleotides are TGTGCCAGCAGCGCTCTGGGACTAGCGGGAGCCGAGACCCAGTACTTC. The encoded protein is CASSALGLAGAETQYF.

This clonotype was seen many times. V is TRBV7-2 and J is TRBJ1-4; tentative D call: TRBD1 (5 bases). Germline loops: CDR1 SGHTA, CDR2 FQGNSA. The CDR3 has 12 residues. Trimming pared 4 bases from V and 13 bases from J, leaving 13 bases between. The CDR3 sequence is CASSSSGGLLFF. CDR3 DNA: TGTGCCAGCAGCTCCTCTGGGGGTTTACTGTTTTTT.

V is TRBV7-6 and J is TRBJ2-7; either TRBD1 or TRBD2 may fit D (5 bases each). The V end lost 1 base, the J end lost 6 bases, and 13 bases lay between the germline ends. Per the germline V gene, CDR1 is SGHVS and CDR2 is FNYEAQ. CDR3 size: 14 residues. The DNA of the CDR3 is TGTGCCAGCAGCTTAGGGGACCTGGCTGGCGAGCAGTACTTC. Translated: CASSLGDLAGEQYF.

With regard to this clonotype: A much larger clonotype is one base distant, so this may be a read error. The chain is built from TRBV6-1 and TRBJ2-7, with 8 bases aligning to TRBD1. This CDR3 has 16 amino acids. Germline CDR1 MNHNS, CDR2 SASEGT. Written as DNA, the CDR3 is TGTGCCAGCACCTCATCACACCGGGACAGGTCCTACGGGCAGTACTTC. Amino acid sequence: CASTSSHRDRSYGQYF.

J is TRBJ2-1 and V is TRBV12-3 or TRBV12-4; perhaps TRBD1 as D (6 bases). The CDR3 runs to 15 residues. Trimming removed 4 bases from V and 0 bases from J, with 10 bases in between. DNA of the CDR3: TGTGCCAGCAGTTACACAGGGAGCTCCTACAATGAGCAGTTCTTC. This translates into CASSYTGSSYNEQFF.

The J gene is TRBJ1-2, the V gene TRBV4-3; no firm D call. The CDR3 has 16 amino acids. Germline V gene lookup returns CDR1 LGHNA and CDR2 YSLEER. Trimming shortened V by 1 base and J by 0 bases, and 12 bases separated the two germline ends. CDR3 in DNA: TGCGCCAGCAGCCAAGTCGGCCGGAAAGCTAACTATGGCTACACCTTC. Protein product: CASSQVGRKANYGYTF.

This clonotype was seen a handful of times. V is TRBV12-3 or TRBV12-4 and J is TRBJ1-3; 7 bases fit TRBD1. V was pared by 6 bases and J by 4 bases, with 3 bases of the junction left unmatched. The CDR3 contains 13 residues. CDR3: CASRTGSGNTIYF. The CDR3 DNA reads TGTGCCAGCAGGACAGGGTCCGGAAACACCATATATTTT.

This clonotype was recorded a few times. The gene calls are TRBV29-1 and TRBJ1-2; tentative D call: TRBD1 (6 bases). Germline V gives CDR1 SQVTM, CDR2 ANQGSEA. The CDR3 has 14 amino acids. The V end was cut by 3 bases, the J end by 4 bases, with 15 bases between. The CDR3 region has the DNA TGCAGCGTTGATATCGCAGGGGTAGCCTATGGCTACACCTTC. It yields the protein CSVDIAGVAYGYTF.

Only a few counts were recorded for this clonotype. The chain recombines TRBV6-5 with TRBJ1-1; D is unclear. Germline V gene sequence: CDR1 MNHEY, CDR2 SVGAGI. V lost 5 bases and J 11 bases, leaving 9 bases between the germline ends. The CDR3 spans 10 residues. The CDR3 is CASSKNPAFF. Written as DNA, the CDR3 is TGTGCCAGCAGTAAAAACCCGGCTTTCTTT.

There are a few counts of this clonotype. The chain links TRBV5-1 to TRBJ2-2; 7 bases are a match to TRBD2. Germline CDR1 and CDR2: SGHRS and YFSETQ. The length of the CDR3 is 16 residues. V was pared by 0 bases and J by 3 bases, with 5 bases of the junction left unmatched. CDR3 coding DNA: TGCGCCAGCAGCTTGGGGCTAGCGGTCGACACCGGGGAGCTGTTTTTT. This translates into CASSLGLAVDTGELFF. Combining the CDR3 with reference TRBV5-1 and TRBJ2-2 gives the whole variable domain KAGVTQTPRYLIKTRGQQVTLSCSPISGHRSVSWYQQTPGQGLQFLFEYFSETQRNKGNFPGRFSGRQFSNSRSEMNVSTLELGDSALYLCASSLGLAVDTGELFFGEGSRLTVL.

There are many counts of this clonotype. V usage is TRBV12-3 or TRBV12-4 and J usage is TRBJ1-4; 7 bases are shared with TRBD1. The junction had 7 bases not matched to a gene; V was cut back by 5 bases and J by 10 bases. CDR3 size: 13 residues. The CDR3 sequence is CASSVRQGSKLFF. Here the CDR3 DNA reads TGTGCCAGCAGTGTACGACAGGGCTCAAAACTGTTTTTT.

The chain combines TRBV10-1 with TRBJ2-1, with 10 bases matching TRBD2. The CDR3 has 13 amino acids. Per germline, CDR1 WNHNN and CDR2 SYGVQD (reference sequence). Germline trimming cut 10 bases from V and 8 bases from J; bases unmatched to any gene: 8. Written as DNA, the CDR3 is TGCGCCACCTCTAGCGGGGGTGGGTATGAGCAGTTCTTC. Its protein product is CATSSGGGYEQFF.

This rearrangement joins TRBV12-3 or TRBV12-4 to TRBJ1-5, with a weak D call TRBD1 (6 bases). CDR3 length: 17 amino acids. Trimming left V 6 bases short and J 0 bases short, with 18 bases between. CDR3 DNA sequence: TGTGCCAGCAGCTTGGGTGGGGGCCCTTATAGCAATCAGCCCCAGCATTTT. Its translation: CASSLGGGPYSNQPQHF.

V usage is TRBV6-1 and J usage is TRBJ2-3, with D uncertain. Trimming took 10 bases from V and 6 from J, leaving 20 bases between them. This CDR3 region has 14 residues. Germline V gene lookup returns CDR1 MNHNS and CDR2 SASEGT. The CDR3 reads CATSLLGLVDTQYF. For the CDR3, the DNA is TGTGCCACCAGCCTTCTGGGCCTGGTGGATACGCAGTATTTT.

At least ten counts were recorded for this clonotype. The CDR3 DNA reads TGTGCCAGCAGCACGACAATCGAGGGGAACTATGGCTACACCTTC. Translated: CASSTTIEGNYGYTF. The rearrangement links TRBV25-1 to TRBJ1-2; TRBD1 might be the D (5 bases). CDR1 is MGHDK, CDR2 SYGVNS, per germline. The CDR3 sequence is 15 residues long. The V end was cut by 6 bases, the J end by 2 bases, with 16 bases between.

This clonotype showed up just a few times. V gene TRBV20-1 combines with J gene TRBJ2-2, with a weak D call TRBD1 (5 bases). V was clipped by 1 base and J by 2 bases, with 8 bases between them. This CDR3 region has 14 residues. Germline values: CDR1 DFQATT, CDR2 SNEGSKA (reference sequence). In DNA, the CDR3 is TGCAGTGCTAGAGCAGGGCTAAACACCGGGGAGCTGTTTTTT. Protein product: CSARAGLNTGELFF.

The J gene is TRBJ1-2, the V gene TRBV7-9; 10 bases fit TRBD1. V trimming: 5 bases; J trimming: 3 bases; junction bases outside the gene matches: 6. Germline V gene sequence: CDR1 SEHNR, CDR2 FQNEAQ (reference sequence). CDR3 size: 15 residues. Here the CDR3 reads CASSQTGGADYGYTF. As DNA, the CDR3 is TGTGCCAGCAGCCAGACAGGGGGCGCGGACTATGGCTACACCTTC.

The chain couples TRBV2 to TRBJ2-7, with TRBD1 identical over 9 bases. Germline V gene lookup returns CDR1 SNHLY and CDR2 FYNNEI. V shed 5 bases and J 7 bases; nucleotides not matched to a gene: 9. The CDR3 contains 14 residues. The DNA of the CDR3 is TGTGCCAGCAGTCCGGGACAGGGACTCCTTGAGCAGTACTTC. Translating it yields CASSPGQGLLEQYF.

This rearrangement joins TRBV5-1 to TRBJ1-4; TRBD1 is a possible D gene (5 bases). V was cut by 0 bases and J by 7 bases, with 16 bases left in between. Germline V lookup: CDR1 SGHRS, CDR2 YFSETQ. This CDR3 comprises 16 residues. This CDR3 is CASSLVGRRAGEKLFF. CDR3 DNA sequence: TGCGCCAGCAGCTTGGTGGGGCGTAGGGCTGGTGAAAAACTGTTTTTT.

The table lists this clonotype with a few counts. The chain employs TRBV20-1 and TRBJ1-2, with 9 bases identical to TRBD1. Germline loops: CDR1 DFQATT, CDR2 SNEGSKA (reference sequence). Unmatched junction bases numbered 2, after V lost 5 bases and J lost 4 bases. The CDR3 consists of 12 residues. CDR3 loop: CSAPTGGYGYTF. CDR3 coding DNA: TGCAGTGCTCCGACAGGGGGCTATGGCTACACCTTC.

For the CDR3, the DNA is TGTGCCAGCGGTGCGGGGGGGCCGGGAGATACGCAGTATTTT. Protein sequence: CASGAGGPGDTQYF. The V call is TRBV6-1, the J call TRBJ2-3; 9 positions match TRBD2. With V trimmed by 8 bases and J by 5 bases, 8 bases remained unmatched. Per the germline V gene, CDR1 is MNHNS and CDR2 is SASEGT. CDR3 size: 14 residues.

The CDR3 is CATRAGGTTGELFF. The CDR3 nucleotides read TGTGCCACGCGAGCCGGGGGGACCACCGGGGAGCTGTTTTTT. This chain joins TRBV5-5 and TRBJ2-2, with 7 bases identical to TRBD2. The germline gives CDR1 SGHKS, CDR2 YYEKEE (reference sequence). The CDR3 has 14 residues. The V and J ends lost 9 bases and 4 bases, in that order; junction bases with no gene match: 9.

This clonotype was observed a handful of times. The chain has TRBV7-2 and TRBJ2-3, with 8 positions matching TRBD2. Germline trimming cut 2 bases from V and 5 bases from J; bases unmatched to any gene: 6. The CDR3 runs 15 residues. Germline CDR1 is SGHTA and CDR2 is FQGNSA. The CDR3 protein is CASSLYGRALDTQYF. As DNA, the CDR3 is TGTGCCAGCAGCTTATACGGGAGGGCCTTAGATACGCAGTATTTT.